This T cell receptor beta chain was sequenced for a study of blood T cells in healthy people across ages. Study-wide results and limits: The lack of PBMC sorting stopped any conclusive naive versus antigen-experienced comparison.

CDR3 length equals 14 residues. In germline, CDR1 is SEHNR, CDR2 FQNEAQ (reference sequence). Trimming took off 3 bases at V and 0 bases at J, with 8 bases between the two ends. With regard to this clonotype: Its antigen remains unidentified.

The second PCR ran about 6 to 12 cycles with a sample-barcoded 5' primer and J-beta primers. Tagging of each cDNA molecule was performed by a template-switch adaptor with 12 random nucleotides. TCRdb passed the 5' RACE reads through MiXCR, listing each CDR3 protein once. The sample gives some 860,000 distinct CDR3 sequences, about 61% of which show up once; about a quarter is in the top ten. The source material was blood. This sequence joins TRBV7-9 and TRBJ1-1, with D uncertain. The sequence derives from a man in his forties in good health. CDR3 amino acids: CASSLVAVNTEAFF. CDR3 DNA sequence: TGTGCCAGCAGCTTGGTAGCGGTGAACACTGAAGCTTTCTTT.